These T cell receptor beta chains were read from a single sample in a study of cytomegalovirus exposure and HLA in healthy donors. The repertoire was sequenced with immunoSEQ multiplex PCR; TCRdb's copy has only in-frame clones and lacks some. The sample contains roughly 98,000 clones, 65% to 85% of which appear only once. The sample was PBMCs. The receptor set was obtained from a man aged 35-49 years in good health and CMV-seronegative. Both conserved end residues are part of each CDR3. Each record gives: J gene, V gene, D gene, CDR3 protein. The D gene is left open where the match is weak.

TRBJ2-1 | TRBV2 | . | CASSRTNSYNEQFF
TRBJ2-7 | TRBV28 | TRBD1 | CASSLPGTGTYEQYF
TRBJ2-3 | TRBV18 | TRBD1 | CASSPRQGGTDTQYF
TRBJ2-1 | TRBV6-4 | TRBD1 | CASGYRGSSYNEQFF
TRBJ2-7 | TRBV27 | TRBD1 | CASSLKQGYEQYF
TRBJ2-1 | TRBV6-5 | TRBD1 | CASSFAQGVSNEQFF
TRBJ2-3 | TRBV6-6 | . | CASSIASDTQYF
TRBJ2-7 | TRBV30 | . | CAWTEALIDEQYF
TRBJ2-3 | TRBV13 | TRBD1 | CASSPTGGDTQYF
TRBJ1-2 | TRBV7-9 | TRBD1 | CASSAGQGEGGYTF
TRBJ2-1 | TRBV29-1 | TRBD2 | CSGGLAEYNEQFF
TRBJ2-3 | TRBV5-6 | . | CASSFDRGIAGVSDTQYF
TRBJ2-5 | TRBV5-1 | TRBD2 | CASSRGDQETQYF
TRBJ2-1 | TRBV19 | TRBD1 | CASSDGDSSYNEQFF
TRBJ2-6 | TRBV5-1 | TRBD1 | CASSLGGTGLGANVLTF
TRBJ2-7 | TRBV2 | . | CASSTANYEQYF